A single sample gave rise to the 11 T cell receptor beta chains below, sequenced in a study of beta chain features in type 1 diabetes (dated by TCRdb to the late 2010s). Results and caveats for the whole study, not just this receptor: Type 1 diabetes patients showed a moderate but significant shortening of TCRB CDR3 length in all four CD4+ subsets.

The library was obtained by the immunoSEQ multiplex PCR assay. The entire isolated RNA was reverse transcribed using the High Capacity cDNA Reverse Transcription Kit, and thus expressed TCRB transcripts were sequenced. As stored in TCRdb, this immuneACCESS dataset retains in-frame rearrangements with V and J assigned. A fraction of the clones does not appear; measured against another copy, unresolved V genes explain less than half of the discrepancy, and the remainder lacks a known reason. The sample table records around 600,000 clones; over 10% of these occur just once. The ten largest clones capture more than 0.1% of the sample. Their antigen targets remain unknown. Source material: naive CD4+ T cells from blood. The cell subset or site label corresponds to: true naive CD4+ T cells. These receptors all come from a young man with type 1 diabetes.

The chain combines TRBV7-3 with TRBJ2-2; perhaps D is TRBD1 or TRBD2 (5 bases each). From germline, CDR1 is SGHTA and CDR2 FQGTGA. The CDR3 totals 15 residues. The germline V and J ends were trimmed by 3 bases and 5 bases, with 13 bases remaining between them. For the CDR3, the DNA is TGTGCCAGCAGCTTCGGGACGGTTGAGACCGGGGAGCTGTTTTTT. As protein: CASSFGTVETGELFF.

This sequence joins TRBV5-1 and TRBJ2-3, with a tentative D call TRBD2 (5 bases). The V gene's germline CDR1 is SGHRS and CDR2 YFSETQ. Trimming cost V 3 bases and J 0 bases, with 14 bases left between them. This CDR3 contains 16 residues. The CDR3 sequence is CASSSGSFGSTDTQYF. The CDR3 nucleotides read TGCGCCAGCAGCTCGGGATCGTTTGGGAGCACAGATACGCAGTATTTT.

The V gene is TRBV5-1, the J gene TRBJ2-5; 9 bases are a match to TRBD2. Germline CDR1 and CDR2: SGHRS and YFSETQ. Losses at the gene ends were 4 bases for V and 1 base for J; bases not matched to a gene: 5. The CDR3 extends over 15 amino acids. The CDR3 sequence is CASSVERGVQETQYF. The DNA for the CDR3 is TGCGCCAGCAGCGTCGAGCGGGGGGTCCAAGAGACCCAGTACTTC.

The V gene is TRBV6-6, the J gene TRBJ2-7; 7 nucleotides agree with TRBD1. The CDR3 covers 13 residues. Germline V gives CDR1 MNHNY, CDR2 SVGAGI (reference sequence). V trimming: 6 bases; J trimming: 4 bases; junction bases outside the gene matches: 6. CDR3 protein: CASRHRQGYEQYF. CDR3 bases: TGTGCCAGCAGACATAGACAGGGTTACGAGCAGTACTTC.

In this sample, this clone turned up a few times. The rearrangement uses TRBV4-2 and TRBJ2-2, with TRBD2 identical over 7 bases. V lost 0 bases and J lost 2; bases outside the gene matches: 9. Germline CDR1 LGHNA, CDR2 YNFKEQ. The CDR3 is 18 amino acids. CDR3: CASSQDSSLADNTGELFF. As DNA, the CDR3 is TGTGCCAGCAGCCAAGATTCGAGTCTAGCGGACAACACCGGGGAGCTGTTTTTT.

The CDR3 DNA sequence: TGTGCCAGCAGCTCTCCTACAGGGTTCACTGAAGCTTTCTTT. Amino acids: CASSSPTGFTEAFF. This chain links TRBV5-6 with TRBJ1-1, with D perhaps matching TRBD1 (6 bases). V was clipped by 3 bases and J by 4 bases, with 13 bases between them. Germline values: CDR1 SGHDT, CDR2 YYEEEE. The CDR3 sequence is 14 residues long.

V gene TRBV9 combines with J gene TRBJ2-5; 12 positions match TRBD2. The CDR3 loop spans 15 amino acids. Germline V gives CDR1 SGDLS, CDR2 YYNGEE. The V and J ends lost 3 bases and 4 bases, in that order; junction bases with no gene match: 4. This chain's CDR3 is CASSGLAGVGETQYF. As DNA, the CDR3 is TGTGCCAGCAGCGGACTAGCGGGGGTTGGAGAGACCCAGTACTTC.

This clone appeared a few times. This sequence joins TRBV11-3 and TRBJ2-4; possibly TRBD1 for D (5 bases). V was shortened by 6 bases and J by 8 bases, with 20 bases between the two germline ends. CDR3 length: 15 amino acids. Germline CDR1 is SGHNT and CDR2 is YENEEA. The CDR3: CASRRGSSPRDIQYF. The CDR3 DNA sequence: TGTGCCAGCAGACGTGGGTCCAGCCCCAGGGACATTCAGTACTTC.

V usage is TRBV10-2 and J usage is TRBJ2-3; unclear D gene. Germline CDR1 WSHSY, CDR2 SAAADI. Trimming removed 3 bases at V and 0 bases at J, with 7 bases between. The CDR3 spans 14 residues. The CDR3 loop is CASSDLGSTDTQYF. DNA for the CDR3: TGCGCCAGCAGTGACCTAGGGAGCACAGATACGCAGTATTTT.

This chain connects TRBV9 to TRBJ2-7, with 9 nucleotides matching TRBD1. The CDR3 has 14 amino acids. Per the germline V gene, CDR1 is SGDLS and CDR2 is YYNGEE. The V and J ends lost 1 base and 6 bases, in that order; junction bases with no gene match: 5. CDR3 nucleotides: TGTGCCAGCAGCGTATCCAGGGACAGGGCCGAGCAGTACTTC. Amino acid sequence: CASSVSRDRAEQYF.

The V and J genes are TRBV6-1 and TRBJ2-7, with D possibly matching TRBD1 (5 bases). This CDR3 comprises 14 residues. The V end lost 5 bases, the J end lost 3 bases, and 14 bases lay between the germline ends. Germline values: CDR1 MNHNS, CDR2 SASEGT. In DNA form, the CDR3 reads TGTGCCAGCAGTATAAGGGGCGATGACTACGAGCAGTACTTC. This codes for CASSIRGDDYEQYF.